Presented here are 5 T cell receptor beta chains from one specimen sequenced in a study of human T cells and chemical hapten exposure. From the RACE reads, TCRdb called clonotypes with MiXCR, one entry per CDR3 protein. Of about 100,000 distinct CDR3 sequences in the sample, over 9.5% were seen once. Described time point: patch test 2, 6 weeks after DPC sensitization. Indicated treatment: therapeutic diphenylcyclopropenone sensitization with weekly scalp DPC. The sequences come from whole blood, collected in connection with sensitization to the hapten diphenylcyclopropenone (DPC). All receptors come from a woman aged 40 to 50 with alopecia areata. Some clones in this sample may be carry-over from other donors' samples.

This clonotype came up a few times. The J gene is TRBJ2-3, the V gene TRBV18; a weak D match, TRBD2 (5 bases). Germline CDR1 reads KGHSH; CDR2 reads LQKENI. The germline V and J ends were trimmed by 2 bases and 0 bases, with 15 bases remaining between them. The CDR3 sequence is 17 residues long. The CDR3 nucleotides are TGTGCCAGCTCACCATGGTCAGCGGAAGTTAGCACAGATACGCAGTATTTT. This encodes CASSPWSAEVSTDTQYF.

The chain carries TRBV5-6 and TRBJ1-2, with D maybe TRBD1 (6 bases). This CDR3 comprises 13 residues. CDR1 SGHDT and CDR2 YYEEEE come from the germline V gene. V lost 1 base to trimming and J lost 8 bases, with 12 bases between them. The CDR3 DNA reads TGTGCCAGCAGCTTGTCCGCAGGGGCCGGCTACACCTTC. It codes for CASSLSAGAGYTF.

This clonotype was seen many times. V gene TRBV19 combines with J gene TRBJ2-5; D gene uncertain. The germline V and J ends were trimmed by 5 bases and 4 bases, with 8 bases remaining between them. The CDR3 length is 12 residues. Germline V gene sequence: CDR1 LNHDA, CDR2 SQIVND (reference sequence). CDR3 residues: CASSFLGETQYF. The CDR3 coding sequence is TGTGCCAGTAGTTTCCTAGGAGAGACCCAGTACTTC.

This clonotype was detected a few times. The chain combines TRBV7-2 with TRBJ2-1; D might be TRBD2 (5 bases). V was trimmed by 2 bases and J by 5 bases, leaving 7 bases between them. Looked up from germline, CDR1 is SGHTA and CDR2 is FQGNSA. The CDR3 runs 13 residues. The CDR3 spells CASSLKADNEQFF. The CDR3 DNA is TGTGCCAGCAGCTTAAAAGCGGACAATGAGCAGTTCTTC.

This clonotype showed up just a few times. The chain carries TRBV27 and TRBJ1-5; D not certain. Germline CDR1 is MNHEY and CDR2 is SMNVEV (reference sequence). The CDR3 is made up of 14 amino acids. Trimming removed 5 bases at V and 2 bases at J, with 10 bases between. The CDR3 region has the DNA TGTGCCAGCAGTCCCCGAATAGGCAATCAGCCCCAGCATTTT. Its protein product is CASSPRIGNQPQHF.